One and the same sample provided the 17 T cell receptor beta chains below, sequenced in a study of cytomegalovirus exposure and HLA in healthy donors. PCR primers comprised 60 Vbeta and 13 Jbeta primers. Assay: immunoSEQ multiplex PCR; the TCRdb copy retains only in-frame clones and omits some. The sample contains around 150,000 clones, 66% of which appear only once. Sequenced sample: PBMCs. The receptors come from a human donor in good health.

The chain uses TRBV5-6 and TRBJ2-7, with a possible D match to TRBD2 (5 bases). There are 15 residues in the CDR3. Trimming took off 4 bases at V and 0 bases at J, with 14 bases between the two ends. Germline assignment: CDR1 SGHDT and CDR2 YYEEEE. The CDR3 DNA is TGTGCCAGCAGCGTGGTTGAGCGGCCCTCCTACGAGCAGTACTTC. As protein: CASSVVERPSYEQYF.

The rearrangement links TRBV2 to TRBJ2-1, with 11 positions matching TRBD2. With 7 bases clipped from V and 5 bases from J, the junction kept 4 bases outside the gene matches. Germline loops: CDR1 SNHLY, CDR2 FYNNEI. The CDR3 spans 14 residues. CDR3 region: CASNPGLADNEQFF. The CDR3 DNA is TGTGCCAGCAATCCGGGACTAGCGGACAATGAGCAGTTCTTC.

This clone was detected only once. This chain uses TRBV4-1 with TRBJ2-1, with 12 bases fitting TRBD2. Germline CDR1 is MGHRA and CDR2 is YSYEKL. This CDR3 is built from 15 residues. V lost 5 bases to trimming and J lost 6 bases; unmatched junction nucleotides: 5. The CDR3 DNA reads TGCGCCAGCAGCTCAGGACTAGCGGGACTCAATGAGCAGTTCTTC. Translated: CASSSGLAGLNEQFF.

The chain combines TRBV2 with TRBJ2-3, with TRBD1 as a possible D gene (5 bases). Germline lookup yields CDR1 SNHLY and CDR2 FYNNEI. The CDR3 runs to 13 residues. Trimming shortened V by 8 bases and J by 2 bases, and 11 bases separated the two germline ends. CDR3 in amino acids: CASGAPPTDTQYF. CDR3 sequence (DNA): TGTGCCAGCGGGGCTCCACCCACAGATACGCAGTATTTT.

This clone showed up just a few times. The V and J genes are TRBV5-1 and TRBJ2-3; D is perhaps TRBD1 (6 bases). The germline CDR1 and CDR2 sequences are SGHRS and YFSETQ. Trimming removed 4 bases from V and 0 bases from J, with 12 bases in between. The CDR3 loop spans 15 amino acids. The CDR3: CASSPSGQSTDTQYF. CDR3 DNA sequence: TGCGCCAGCAGCCCCTCCGGACAGAGCACAGATACGCAGTATTTT.

The chain recombines TRBV9 with TRBJ2-5; 8 bases line up with TRBD2. V lost 4 bases, J lost 5 bases, and 10 bases stayed unmatched. The CDR3 covers 15 residues. Germline CDR1 and CDR2: SGDLS and YYNGEE. CDR3 DNA sequence: TGTGCCAGCAGCTCCGGACTAGCCGAGGGGGAGACCCAGTACTTC. It yields the protein CASSSGLAEGETQYF.

The sample holds a few counts of this clone. The V gene is TRBV6-5, the J gene TRBJ2-1; 9 positions agree with TRBD2. The CDR3 length is 15 residues. V shed 6 bases and J 0 bases; nucleotides not matched to a gene: 3. CDR1 and CDR2 (germline): MNHEY, SVGAGI. The chain's CDR3 is CASSYSGSSYNEQFF. Here the CDR3 DNA reads TGTGCCAGCAGCTATAGCGGGAGCTCCTACAATGAGCAGTTCTTC.

The chain is built from TRBV7-3 and TRBJ2-7; no definite D call. Trimming shortened V by 2 bases and J by 4 bases, and 9 bases separated the two germline ends. Germline V lookup: CDR1 SGHTA, CDR2 FQGTGA. CDR3 length: 13 amino acids. The CDR3 bases are TGTGCCAGCAGCTTATCTGGCGGATACGAGCAGTACTTC. Its translation is CASSLSGGYEQYF.

This clone turned up a few times. This sequence joins TRBV18 and TRBJ2-1; TRBD2 matches 7 bases. J lost 2 bases, V lost 2 bases, and 6 bases had no gene match. Germline V gene sequence: CDR1 KGHSH, CDR2 LQKENI. This CDR3 comprises 16 residues. The CDR3 DNA reads TGTGCCAGCTCACCAACGGGACTATCCCCCTACAATGAGCAGTTCTTC. As protein: CASSPTGLSPYNEQFF.

The rearrangement uses TRBV6-5 and TRBJ2-2; unclear D gene. The CDR3 is made up of 15 amino acids. Germline V lookup: CDR1 MNHEY, CDR2 SVGAGI. Between the trimmed V and J ends, which lost 4 bases and 1 base, there was a span of 10 bases. The CDR3 region is CASSLFSRNTGELFF. The CDR3 bases are TGTGCCAGCAGTTTATTCTCCAGGAACACCGGGGAGCTGTTTTTT.

The chain has TRBV6-4 and TRBJ2-7; D perhaps matches TRBD1 (6 bases). Germline loops: CDR1 MRHNA, CDR2 SNTAGT. The CDR3 is 15 amino acids. V shed 0 bases and J shed 3 bases, with 12 bases lying between them. The CDR3 loop reads CASSDSRTDNYEQYF. The CDR3 DNA follows: TGTGCCAGCAGTGACTCAAGGACAGATAACTACGAGCAGTACTTC.

The V and J genes are TRBV2 and TRBJ2-2; D may be TRBD2 (6 bases). Germline assignment: CDR1 SNHLY and CDR2 FYNNEI. V was clipped by 2 bases and J by 9 bases, with 10 bases between them. The CDR3 totals 13 residues. The chain's CDR3 is CASSERGGRELFF. The CDR3, as DNA: TGTGCCAGCAGTGAAAGGGGAGGCCGGGAGCTGTTTTTT.

The V call is TRBV1, the J call TRBJ2-5; the table's D call TRBD2 went unverified against the DNA. TRBV1 is shown as a pseudogene. This CDR3 comprises 15 residues. The DNA of the CDR3 is TGCACCAGCAGCCCACTACTAGCGGACCAAGAGACCCAGTACTTC. This gives the protein CTSSPLLADQETQYF.

This chain uses TRBV5-1 with TRBJ1-5; no clear D gene. CDR1 and CDR2 from the germline V gene are SGHRS and YFSETQ. The CDR3 runs 15 residues. Deletions cut 4 bases from V and 2 bases from J, with 13 bases between. Written as DNA, the CDR3 is TGCGCCAGCAGCGCTGGCGGCGGCGGCAATCAGCCCCAGCATTTT. As protein: CASSAGGGGNQPQHF.

The chain is built from TRBV18 and TRBJ1-6; TRBD1 is a possible D gene (6 bases). The length of the CDR3 is 15 residues. Germline V CDR1 and CDR2: KGHSH, LQKENI. Deletions cut 2 bases from V and 8 bases from J, with 13 bases between. The DNA for the CDR3 is TGTGCCAGCTCACCAGTGGGCAGGGGAGATTCACCCCTCCACTTT. Translation: CASSPVGRGDSPLHF. The full variable domain, with the rest looked up from reference TRBV18 and TRBJ1-6, is NAGVMQNPRHLVRRRGQEARLRCSPMKGHSHVYWYRQLPEEGLKFMVYLQKENIIDESGMPKERFSAEFPKEGPSILRIQQVVRGDSAAYFCASSPVGRGDSPLHFGNGTRLTVT.

This chain joins TRBV7-6 and TRBJ2-5; 11 bases are a match to TRBD2. This CDR3 is built from 17 residues. V trimming: 3 bases; J trimming: 4 bases; junction bases outside the gene matches: 10. Looked up from germline, CDR1 is SGHVS and CDR2 is FNYEAQ. The chain's CDR3 is CASSFISTSGIGETQYF. In DNA form, the CDR3 reads TGTGCCAGCAGCTTTATTTCGACTAGCGGGATTGGAGAGACCCAGTACTTC.

This clone came up a few times. The chain employs TRBV15 and TRBJ1-4; TRBD1 matches at 7 bases. The CDR3 has 16 residues. Germline CDR1 reads LNHNV; CDR2 reads YYDKDF (reference sequence). V lost 0 bases and J lost 4; bases outside the gene matches: 5. The CDR3 sequence is CATSRDKQGLNEKLFF. The CDR3 DNA reads TGTGCCACCAGCAGAGATAAACAGGGGCTTAATGAAAAACTGTTTTTT.